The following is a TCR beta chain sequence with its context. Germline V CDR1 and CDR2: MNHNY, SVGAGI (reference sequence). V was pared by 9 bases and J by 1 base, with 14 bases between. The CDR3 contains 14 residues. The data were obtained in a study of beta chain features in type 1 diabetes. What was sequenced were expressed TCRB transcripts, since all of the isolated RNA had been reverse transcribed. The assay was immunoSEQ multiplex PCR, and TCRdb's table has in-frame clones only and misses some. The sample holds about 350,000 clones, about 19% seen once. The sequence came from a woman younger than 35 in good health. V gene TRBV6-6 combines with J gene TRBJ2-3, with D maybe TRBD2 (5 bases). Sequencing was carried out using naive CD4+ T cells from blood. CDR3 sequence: CARDWFYRTDTQYF. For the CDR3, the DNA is TGTGCCAGGGACTGGTTCTATCGCACAGATACGCAGTATTTT.